These T cell receptor beta chains were read from a single sample in a study of T cell clonotyping in hematopoietic cell transplantation. Here immunoSEQ multiplex PCR was the method, and the copy in TCRdb shows in-frame clones only, minus some. This table holds about 36,000 clones, 80% to 90% found once. Material: peripheral blood mononuclear cells. Source of these receptors: a woman between 40 and 55 years old in good health. Some clones in this sample may be carry-over from other donors' samples. Each CDR3 is given with its conserved first and last residue. A D gene is named only where the DNA matches it firmly. Size is omitted from some rows. Given values are once, few, many or a class for expanded clones.

J	V	D	size	DNA	CDR3
TRBJ1-4	TRBV10-1	NA	NA	TGCGCCAGCTCTCCAGTGAGAGTTGGAAAACTGTTTTTT	CASSPVRVGKLFF
TRBJ1-5	TRBV28	NA	NA	TGTGCCAGCAGTTTCTTCGGGGCCTTGAGGCCCCAGCATTTT	CASSFFGALRPQHF
TRBJ2-6	TRBV9	NA	NA	TGTGCCAGCAGCGTATCGACGTTGGGGGTGTCTGGGGCCAACGTCCTGACTTTC	CASSVSTLGVSGANVLTF
TRBJ2-2	TRBV4-1	TRBD2	once	TGCGCCAGCAGCTCAAGGGTCCCTAGCGGGAGTGGCGGGGAGCTGTTTTTT	CASSSRVPSGSGGELFF
TRBJ2-5	TRBV6-5	TRBD1	NA	TGTGCCAGCAGCGGGACAGGGGGCGCGGAGACCCAGTACTTC	CASSGTGGAETQYF
TRBJ1-2	TRBV12-5	NA	once	TGTGCTAGTGGCCTGGACAGTAACTATGGCTACACCTTC	CASGLDSNYGYTF
TRBJ2-7	TRBV7-9	TRBD2	NA	TGTGCCAGCAGCTTAGCGGCTAGCGGGAGGGGCGAGCAGTACTTC	CASSLAASGRGEQYF
TRBJ2-7	TRBV5-3	TRBD2	NA	TGTGCCAGAAGCTTGAGTTTGGCTAGCGGGCTCTACGAGCAGTACTTC	CARSLSLASGLYEQYF
TRBJ2-2	TRBV7-6	NA	NA	TGTGCCAGCAGCCTCTATAGGGGGGGCACCGGGGAGCTGTTTTTT	CASSLYRGGTGELFF
TRBJ2-5	TRBV2	NA	NA	TGTGCCAGCAGTGGAGCAAGGGAAGAGACCCAGTACTTC	CASSGAREETQYF
TRBJ2-3	TRBV7-2	NA	once	TGTGCCAGCAGCCCCGGGAAGGCCGAAGATACGCAGTATTTT	CASSPGKAEDTQYF
TRBJ2-7	TRBV2	NA	NA	TGTGCCAGCAGTGCGCAGGGCGGGTTATACGAGCAGTACTTC	CASSAQGGLYEQYF
TRBJ2-7	TRBV27	TRBD2	NA	TGTGCCAGCAGTCCCCCGGGGGGCTACGAGCAGTACTTC	CASSPPGGYEQYF
TRBJ2-7	TRBV28	NA	NA	TGTGCCAGCAGTCCGCCCAGCTCCTACGAGCAGTACTTC	CASSPPSSYEQYF
TRBJ2-1	TRBV5-1	TRBD2	NA	TGCGCCAGCAGCCCCGGGAGGAGCTCCTACAATGAGCAGTTCTTC	CASSPGRSSYNEQFF
TRBJ1-6	TRBV7-2	NA	NA	TGTGCCAGCAGCTTAAGGAATTCACCCCTCCACTTT	CASSLRNSPLHF
TRBJ1-2	TRBV6-5	NA	NA	TGTGCCAGCAGTAGCCGACAGTACTATGGCTACACCTTC	CASSSRQYYGYTF
TRBJ2-6	TRBV29-1	NA	NA	TGCAGCGCCCAGGGCTCGTGGGACTCTGGGGCCAACGTCCTGACTTTC	CSAQGSWDSGANVLTF
TRBJ1-2	TRBV6-1	NA	NA	TGTGCCAGCAGTGAACGGAACAGGGAGGCATTCTATGGCTACACCTTC	CASSERNREAFYGYTF
TRBJ2-7	TRBV19	NA	NA	TGTGCCACAACCCCGGGGACCGCACCCCCCTACGAGCAGTACTTC	CATTPGTAPPYEQYF
TRBJ2-1	TRBV11-3	NA	NA	TGTGCCAGCAGCTTAACGGTCTCTGGCGACAATGAGCAGTTCTTC	CASSLTVSGDNEQFF
TRBJ1-5	TRBV28	TRBD1	NA	TGTGCCAGCAGCAGGGGGGCTGCAGATCAGCCCCAGCATTTT	CASSRGAADQPQHF
TRBJ2-7	TRBV9	NA	once	TGTGCCAGCAGCCCGATACAGGGCTCCTCCTACGAGCAGTACTTC	CASSPIQGSSYEQYF
TRBJ2-7	TRBV6-5	NA	NA	TGTGCCAGCACTCGGGGGGCGAGGAACGAGCAGTACTTC	CASTRGARNEQYF
TRBJ2-7	TRBV30	NA	NA	TGTGCCTGGGGTCGGGGGATCGGGTCAGGGCAGTACTTC	CAWGRGIGSGQYF
TRBJ2-3	TRBV4-2	NA	NA	TGTGCCAGCAGCCAAGAAACCAGGCCAGATGCTGGTACGCAGTATTTT	CASSQETRPDAGTQYF
TRBJ2-7	TRBV5-4	NA	NA	TGTGCCAGCAGCTTTCGGCAGATTTACTACGAGCAGTACTTC	CASSFRQIYYEQYF
TRBJ2-1	TRBV28	NA	few	TGTGCCAGCATTCGGACCAGCTCCTACAATGAGCAGTTCTTC	CASIRTSSYNEQFF
TRBJ1-5	TRBV15	NA	NA	TGTGCCACCAGCAGGGACCTAGCCGATCAGCCCCAGCATTTT	CATSRDLADQPQHF
TRBJ2-7	TRBV25-1	TRBD1	NA	TGTGCCAGCAGGGACAGGCAATCCTACGAGCAGTACTTC	CASRDRQSYEQYF
TRBJ1-1	TRBV11-1	NA	NA	TGTGCCAGCAGCTTCGGTTCGACGAACACTGAAGCTTTCTTT	CASSFGSTNTEAFF
TRBJ2-3	TRBV21-1	NA	NA	TGTGCCAGCAGCATCCCCCACCGGACTACTAGCACAGATACGCAGTATTTT	CASSIPHRTTSTDTQYF
TRBJ1-2	TRBV4-2	NA	NA	TGTGCCAGCAGCCAAGTTCAACGAAATGATGGCTACACCTTC	CASSQVQRNDGYTF
TRBJ1-1	TRBV27	NA	NA	TGTGCCAGCAGTCCAACCGATCCAGGGTGGACTGAAGCTTTCTTT	CASSPTDPGWTEAFF
TRBJ2-7	TRBV10-3	TRBD1	NA	TGTGCCATGGGAGGATCAGGGGGCTTACCCTACGAGCAGTACTTC	CAMGGSGGLPYEQYF
TRBJ1-5	TRBV7-8	NA	NA	TGTGCCAGCGGTAGGGACACCAATCAGCCCCAGCATTTT	CASGRDTNQPQHF
TRBJ1-4	TRBV5-6	NA	NA	TGTGCCAGCAGCTTGGTCCAGACTAATGAAAAACTGTTTTTT	CASSLVQTNEKLFF
TRBJ2-5	TRBV27	TRBD2	NA	TGTGCCAGCAGTTTCTGGCGGGGGGGGAAAAAAGAGACCCAGTACTTC	CASSFWRGGKKETQYF
TRBJ1-2	TRBV5-1	NA	NA	TGCGCCAGCAGCTTGGATTTCCCGGGGGCGGGTGGCTACACCTTC	CASSLDFPGAGGYTF
TRBJ2-7	TRBV6-5	NA	NA	TGTGCCAGCAGTTACTCTGGCGGGACAGCAGACAACGAGCAGTACTTC	CASSYSGGTADNEQYF
TRBJ2-2	TRBV27	NA	once	TGTGCCAGCAGTTCCCCCGGTTTGGCCGGGGAGCTGTTTTTT	CASSSPGLAGELFF
TRBJ2-7	TRBV19	TRBD2	NA	TGTGCCAGTAGGGAGACTAGCGGGGGTCTGGGCGAGCAGTACTTC	CASRETSGGLGEQYF
TRBJ1-4	TRBV10-3	NA	NA	TGTGCCATCAGTGATGGGGAAAATGAAAAACTGTTTTTT	CAISDGENEKLFF
TRBJ2-1	TRBV11-2	NA	NA	TGTGCCAGCAGCTTAAGTGGGCCCGACAATGAGCAGTTCTTC	CASSLSGPDNEQFF
TRBJ1-5	TRBV30	NA	NA	TGTGCCTGGAGTGTACAGATCAATCAGCCCCAGCATTTT	CAWSVQINQPQHF
TRBJ1-1	TRBV19	NA	NA	TGTGCCAGTAGTATGTACACGGATCGTGCGAACACTGAAGCTTTCTTT	CASSMYTDRANTEAFF
TRBJ1-5	TRBV19	NA	NA	TGTGCCAGTAGTATAACGGCCCCTCAGCCCCAGCATTTT	CASSITAPQPQHF
TRBJ2-3	TRBV11-2	NA	NA	TGTGCCAGCAGCTCCCCAGCCGGGACTTCCAGGGGGAATTTT	CASSSPAGTSRGNF
TRBJ1-5	TRBV5-6	NA	NA	TGTGCCAGCAGCCCTAATGGACAGTCCTATAGCAATCAGCCCCAGCATTTT	CASSPNGQSYSNQPQHF
TRBJ2-7	TRBV4-1	TRBD2	once	TGCGCCAGCAGCCAAGCCCCTAGCGGGGACTACTACGAGCAGTACTTC	CASSQAPSGDYYEQYF